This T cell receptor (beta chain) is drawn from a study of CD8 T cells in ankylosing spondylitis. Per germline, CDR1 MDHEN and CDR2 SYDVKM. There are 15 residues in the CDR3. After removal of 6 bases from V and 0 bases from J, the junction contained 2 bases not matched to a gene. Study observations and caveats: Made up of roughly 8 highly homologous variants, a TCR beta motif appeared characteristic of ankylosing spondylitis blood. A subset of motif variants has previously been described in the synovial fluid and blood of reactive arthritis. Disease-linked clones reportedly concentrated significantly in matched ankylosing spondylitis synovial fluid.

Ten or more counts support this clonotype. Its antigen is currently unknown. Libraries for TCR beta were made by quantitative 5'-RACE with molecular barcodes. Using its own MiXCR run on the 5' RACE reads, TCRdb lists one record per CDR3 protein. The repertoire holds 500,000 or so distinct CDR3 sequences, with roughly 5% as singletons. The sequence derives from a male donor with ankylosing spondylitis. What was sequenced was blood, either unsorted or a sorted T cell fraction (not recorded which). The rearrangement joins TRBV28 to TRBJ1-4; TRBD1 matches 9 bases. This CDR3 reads CASRTGGSTNEKLFF. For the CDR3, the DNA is TGTGCCAGCAGGACAGGGGGGTCAACTAATGAAAAACTGTTTTTT.